This passage covers 2 T cell receptor beta chains from one sample sequenced in a study of regulatory T cells in long-lasting Graves disease. To make TCR beta libraries, researchers used iRepertoire HTBI primers and Arm-PCR of CDR3 regions. TCRdb passed the multiplex PCR reads through MiXCR, listing each CDR3 protein once. Counted here are fewer than 450,000 distinct CDR3 sequences, roughly a quarter occurring once; the ten biggest clones make up about a quarter. As for time point: persistent/refractory GD, antithyroid drugs over 5 years with positive TRAb. Preparation of the TCR library used RNA extracted from PBMCs. The input for sequencing was peripheral blood mononuclear cells (PBMCs), taken when the disease was refractory, from a patient treated with antithyroid drugs. The origin of the receptors is a female donor with Graves disease.

This clonotype was counted at least ten times. The chain has TRBV28 and TRBJ1-2; 9 bases align to TRBD1. Germline-derived CDR1 and CDR2 are MDHEN and SYDVKM. The trim removed 2 bases at V and 4 bases at J, leaving 2 bases unmatched. CDR3 size: 14 residues. The CDR3 reads CASSLRDRVYGYTF. The CDR3 nucleotides are TGTGCCAGCAGTTTACGGGACAGGGTCTATGGCTACACCTTC.

This clonotype was detected only a few times. The chain employs TRBV20-1 and TRBJ1-6; 8 bases fit TRBD1. Germline V CDR1 and CDR2: DFQATT, SNEGSKA (reference sequence). V dropped 3 bases and J dropped 5; count of bases not matched to a gene: 3. The CDR3 length is 14 residues. The CDR3 coding sequence is TGCAGTGCTAGGGAGACAGGGGATAATTCACCCCTCCACTTT. Translating gives CSARETGDNSPLHF.